Listed here are 10 T cell receptor beta chains from one sample, sequenced in a study of blood T cells in healthy people across ages. A second 7 to 11 cycle PCR used barcoded and J-beta primers. TCRdb re-called the 5' RACE reads with MiXCR, one entry per CDR3 protein. The table lists about 640,000 distinct CDR3 sequences, approximately 50% of them singletons. The sample taken for sequencing was blood. The origin of the receptors is a man between 60 and 75 years old in good health.

The chain employs TRBV6-1 and TRBJ1-2; 7 nucleotides agree with TRBD1. This CDR3 contains 17 residues. Trimming removed 5 bases from V and 4 bases from J; junction bases left unmatched: 16. The V gene's germline CDR1 is MNHNS and CDR2 SASEGT. In DNA form, the CDR3 reads TGTGCCAGCAGTACCCAATATAGGGCAGGGGGTCTCTATGGCTACACCTTC. This encodes CASSTQYRAGGLYGYTF.

A note on this clonotype: A read error may be the cause here, since a much bigger clone is one base away. The chain couples TRBV4-1 to TRBJ2-7; D is unclear. The DNA end is more similar to TRBJ2-5, so the J call may be wrong. Germline assignment: CDR1 MGHRA and CDR2 YSYEKL. This CDR3 is built from 12 residues. The CDR3 coding sequence is TGCGCCAGCAACCAAGATGGGATGACCCAGTACTTC. This codes for CASNQDGMTQYF.

This clonotype was observed a few times. This sequence joins TRBV7-9 and TRBJ1-2, with unresolved D. The CDR3 spans 13 residues. Germline V CDR1 and CDR2: SEHNR, FQNEAQ (reference sequence). Trimming removed 0 bases at V and 5 bases at J, with 7 bases between. The CDR3 region has the DNA TGTGCCAGCAGCTTAGCGGACGGATATGGCTACACCTTC. The encoded protein is CASSLADGYGYTF.

This chain connects TRBV5-1 to TRBJ1-1; D possibly corresponds to TRBD1 (6 bases). CDR3 size: 15 residues. Germline-derived CDR1 and CDR2 are SGHRS and YFSETQ. Trimming took off 5 bases at V and 0 bases at J, with 14 bases between the two ends. The CDR3 protein is CASRRTQGLNTEAFF. Written as DNA, the CDR3 is TGCGCCAGCAGACGAACGCAGGGGCTGAACACTGAAGCTTTCTTT.

This sequence joins TRBV3-1 and TRBJ2-5; no clear D gene. The V gene's germline CDR1 is LGHDT and CDR2 YNNKEL (reference sequence). V was pared by 4 bases and J by 5 bases, with 17 bases between. The CDR3 is made up of 15 amino acids. The CDR3 DNA reads as TGTGCCAGCAGCCCAAAACAGATAGTCCGGGAGACCCAGTACTTC. This encodes CASSPKQIVRETQYF.

The genes are TRBV20-1 and TRBJ2-6; D might be TRBD1 or TRBD2, each matching 6 bases. V was trimmed by 1 base and J by 1 base, leaving 14 bases between them. CDR3 length equals 17 residues. The V gene's germline CDR1 is DFQATT and CDR2 SNEGSKA (reference sequence). The CDR3 coding sequence is TGCAGTGCTAGAGCCGGGGGCTGGGGATCTGGGGCCAACGTCCTGACTTTC. Its translation is CSARAGGWGSGANVLTF.

The chain combines TRBV29-1 with TRBJ2-5; D is ambiguous. The CDR3 covers 14 residues. Trimming shortened V by 4 bases and J by 5 bases, and 17 bases separated the two germline ends. Germline CDR1 reads SQVTM; CDR2 reads ANQGSEA. The CDR3 sequence is CSVGGVLVGETQYF. DNA for the CDR3: TGCAGCGTTGGAGGTGTTCTAGTTGGGGAGACCCAGTACTTC.

This sequence joins TRBV6-6 and TRBJ1-2, with a weak D call TRBD1 (6 bases). The CDR3 is 12 amino acids. Germline values: CDR1 MNHNY, CDR2 SVGAGI (reference sequence). With 6 bases removed from V and 7 bases from J, the gap between germline ends came to 12 bases. The chain's CDR3 is CASSIDRSGYTF. In DNA, the CDR3 is TGTGCCAGCAGCATTGACAGGAGTGGCTACACCTTC.

The sample holds a few counts of this clonotype. The chain has TRBV10-3 and TRBJ2-7; 7 positions match TRBD1. The CDR3 covers 15 residues. Germline V lookup: CDR1 ENHRY, CDR2 SYGVKD. Losses at the gene ends were 5 bases for V and 0 bases for J; bases not matched to a gene: 7. In nucleotides, the CDR3 is TGTGCCATCAGTAACCAGACAGGGAGCTCCTACGAGCAGTACTTC. The encoded protein is CAISNQTGSSYEQYF.

The J gene is TRBJ2-4, the V gene TRBV7-8; a possible D gene is TRBD1 (6 bases). The J call may be wrong; the DNA end is better matched by TRBJ2-7. This CDR3 is 15 amino acids long. Looked up from germline, CDR1 is SGHVS and CDR2 is FQNEAQ. As DNA, the CDR3 is TGTGCCAGCAGCTTAGGCAGGGGAGTTACATACGAGCAGTACTTC. Encoded protein: CASSLGRGVTYEQYF.